The 19 T cell receptor beta chains presented below share a single source sample, sequenced in a study of Ad26.COV2.S vaccination and SARS-CoV-2 variants. Sample treatment: some 20 received Ad26.COV2.S at low or high dose, single or two shots; about 5 received placebo; per-sample allocation not given. The samples were gathered on day 63 after the first injection of vaccine or placebo. Method: immunoSEQ multiplex PCR; TCRdb's copy keeps in-frame clones and lacks some. Of about 350,000 clones in the sample, 88% are singletons; the top ten hold around 5.8%. Sequences were derived from peripheral blood, sampled in a trial of Ad26.COV2.S vaccine versus placebo. The receptors derive from a person aged 18-65 years who received the Ad26.COV2.S COVID-19 vaccine or a placebo.

This clone was recorded only once. This CDR3 is CASSVGRIQETQYF. CDR3 nucleotides: TGTGCCAGCAGCGTGGGACGGATCCAAGAGACCCAGTACTTC. The gene calls are TRBV9 and TRBJ2-5, with D perhaps matching TRBD1 or TRBD2 (5 bases each). The germline V gene has CDR1 SGDLS and CDR2 YYNGEE. Trimming took 2 bases from V and 1 from J, leaving 9 bases between them. The CDR3 length is 14 residues.

This chain uses TRBV6-4 with TRBJ2-1; the match to TRBD1 covers 11 bases. Germline CDR1 is MRHNA and CDR2 is SNTAGT. The CDR3 length is 17 residues. V was pared by 2 bases and J by 7 bases, with 10 bases of the junction left unmatched. The CDR3 bases are TGTGCCAGCAGTGACCAGGCCCCCGGGACAGGGGGTAATGAGCAGTTCTTC. This gives the protein CASSDQAPGTGGNEQFF.

This chain uses TRBV7-2 with TRBJ1-1; tentative D call: TRBD1 (5 bases). The ends were cut back, 7 bases at V and 5 bases at J, with 17 bases in the middle. Per germline, CDR1 SGHTA and CDR2 FQGNSA. CDR3 length equals 14 residues. The CDR3 coding sequence is TGTGCCAGCAATCCCGGGGGAGGGTATACTGAAGCTTTCTTT. It yields the protein CASNPGGGYTEAFF.

This clone occurred a few times. This chain joins TRBV5-1 and TRBJ2-7; D is unclear. The ends were cut back, 2 bases at V and 0 bases at J, with 9 bases in the middle. CDR3 length: 14 residues. The germline CDR1 and CDR2 sequences are SGHRS and YFSETQ. In DNA, the CDR3 is TGCGCCAGCAGCTTCGGCGTGAGCTCCTACGAGCAGTACTTC. Its protein product is CASSFGVSSYEQYF.

In its sample, this clone was seen a few times. The CDR3 nucleotides read TGTGCCAGCAGCCCTTCCCCCGATTCACCCCTCCACTTT. Protein sequence: CASSPSPDSPLHF. The chain has TRBV7-2 and TRBJ1-6; D not certain. The V gene lost 5 bases and the J gene lost 8 bases, with 10 bases spanning the gap. Germline V CDR1 and CDR2: SGHTA, FQGNSA. This CDR3 is 13 amino acids long. Looking up the rest from reference TRBV7-2 and TRBJ1-6 gives the full variable domain: GAGVSQSPSNKVTEKGKDVELRCDPISGHTALYWYRQSLGQGLEFLIYFQGNSAPDKSGLPSDRFSAERTGGSVSTLTIQRTQQEDSAVYLCASSPSPDSPLHFGNGTRLTVT.

The J gene is TRBJ1-4, the V gene TRBV7-2; no reliable D call. The CDR3 runs 15 residues. Germline V gene lookup returns CDR1 SGHTA and CDR2 FQGNSA. Deletions cut 2 bases from V and 7 bases from J, with 14 bases between. The CDR3 protein is CASSLSDVTGEKLFF. The CDR3 coding sequence is TGTGCCAGCAGCTTAAGCGACGTCACGGGTGAAAAACTGTTTTTT.

The chain combines TRBV5-1 with TRBJ2-5; tentatively, D is TRBD2 (5 bases). This CDR3 contains 12 residues. Trimming removed 4 bases from V and 5 bases from J, with 9 bases in between. Germline V gives CDR1 SGHRS, CDR2 YFSETQ. The CDR3 sequence: CASSPGEETQYF. CDR3 DNA: TGCGCCAGCAGCCCCGGGGAGGAGACCCAGTACTTC.

V and J are TRBV27 and TRBJ2-1; 12 nucleotides align to TRBD2. Germline V CDR1 and CDR2: MNHEY, SMNVEV (reference sequence). This CDR3 has 14 residues. The ends lost 7 bases at V and 8 bases at J; junction bases unmatched: 6. The chain's CDR3 is CASNRLAGVYEQFF. As DNA, the CDR3 is TGTGCCAGCAATAGACTAGCGGGAGTGTATGAGCAGTTCTTC.

This clone was detected many times. The chain couples TRBV28 to TRBJ1-5; D is perhaps TRBD1 (6 bases). CDR1 MDHEN and CDR2 SYDVKM come from the germline V gene. The CDR3 has 14 amino acids. V gave up 8 bases and J gave up 4 bases, with 15 bases separating them. DNA of the CDR3: TGTGCCAGCCACCCCCAGGGGAGGAATCAGCCCCAGCATTTT. Protein: CASHPQGRNQPQHF.

The V and J genes are TRBV6-5 and TRBJ2-7, with 8 bases matching TRBD1. Looked up from germline, CDR1 is MNHEY and CDR2 is SVGAGI. V lost 5 bases to trimming and J lost 0 bases; unmatched junction nucleotides: 3. The CDR3 has 14 amino acids. This chain's CDR3 is CASSTGGNSYEQYF. In nucleotides, the CDR3 is TGTGCCAGCAGTACAGGGGGGAACTCCTACGAGCAGTACTTC.

The V call is TRBV20-1, the J call TRBJ2-7, with D maybe TRBD1 (5 bases). The CDR3 is 11 residues long. With 5 bases removed from V and 5 bases from J, the gap between germline ends came to 10 bases. Germline values: CDR1 DFQATT, CDR2 SNEGSKA (reference sequence). The CDR3 is CSAEKGDEQYF. CDR3 nucleotides: TGCAGTGCTGAGAAAGGGGACGAGCAGTACTTC.

The CDR3 bases are TGTGCCAGCAGCGCCCCGTCGGAGCGGGGGGGCTCGAGTTACACCGGGGAGCTGTTTTTT. Translating gives CASSAPSERGGSSYTGELFF. The chain combines TRBV9 with TRBJ2-2; TRBD2 matches at 10 bases. The germline gives CDR1 SGDLS, CDR2 YYNGEE. The CDR3 contains 20 residues. V lost 3 bases and J lost 3; bases outside the gene matches: 17.

This chain links TRBV19 with TRBJ2-1; D unclear. Per the germline V gene, CDR1 is LNHDA and CDR2 is SQIVND (reference sequence). CDR3 size: 13 residues. The V gene lost 5 bases and the J gene lost 2 bases, with 7 bases spanning the gap. CDR3 nucleotide sequence: TGTGCCAGTAGTGCCACGACCTACAATGAGCAGTTCTTC. This codes for CASSATTYNEQFF.

The chain combines TRBV6-5 with TRBJ1-3; D is possibly TRBD1 (5 bases). The germline V gene has CDR1 MNHEY and CDR2 SVGAGI. V lost 6 bases and J lost 0, with 12 bases in between. CDR3 length equals 15 residues. The CDR3 loop reads CASRKGQISGNTIYF. CDR3 coding DNA: TGTGCCAGCAGAAAAGGACAAATCTCTGGAAACACCATATATTTT.

The chain joins TRBV7-2 to TRBJ2-1, with TRBD1 matching over 7 bases. Germline-derived CDR1 and CDR2 are SGHTA and FQGNSA. CDR3 size: 15 residues. Trimming at V came to 5 bases and at J to 6 bases, leaving 10 bases not matched to a gene. The chain's CDR3 is CASSEQPGQFNEQFF. CDR3 nucleotide sequence: TGTGCCAGCAGCGAACAACCGGGACAGTTCAATGAGCAGTTCTTC. The whole variable domain, remainder taken from reference TRBV7-2 and TRBJ2-1, is GAGVSQSPSNKVTEKGKDVELRCDPISGHTALYWYRQSLGQGLEFLIYFQGNSAPDKSGLPSDRFSAERTGGSVSTLTIQRTQQEDSAVYLCASSEQPGQFNEQFFGPGTRLTVL.

This chain links TRBV7-6 with TRBJ1-3; no clear D. The CDR3 consists of 15 residues. The germline CDR1 and CDR2 sequences are SGHVS and FNYEAQ. V was trimmed by 0 bases and J by 0 bases, leaving 6 bases between them. As DNA, the CDR3 is TGTGCCAGCAGCTTAGCTTCAATCTCTGGAAACACCATATATTTT. Amino acids: CASSLASISGNTIYF.

This clone was seen a single time. The chain is built from TRBV7-3 and TRBJ2-2; TRBD2 is a possible D gene (6 bases). The V and J ends lost 6 bases and 3 bases respectively, with 20 bases between them. Germline V gene sequence: CDR1 SGHTA, CDR2 FQGTGA. The CDR3 totals 17 residues. CDR3: CASSPNNLAFHTGELFF. The DNA of the CDR3 is TGTGCCAGCAGTCCTAACAATCTAGCGTTCCACACCGGGGAGCTGTTTTTT.

Points on this clone: The sample has other DNA sequences that encode this CDR3 too. The chain joins TRBV12-3 or TRBV12-4 to TRBJ2-1, with TRBD1 identical over 9 bases. This CDR3 has 13 residues. V lost 5 bases to trimming and J lost 9 bases; unmatched junction nucleotides: 5. Written as DNA, the CDR3 is TGTGCCAGCAGTCCGGGACAGGGTGGTGAGCAGTTCTTC. This codes for CASSPGQGGEQFF.

This clone was counted a few times. The gene calls are TRBV7-9 and TRBJ2-4; TRBD1 matches at 7 bases. The CDR3 is made up of 13 amino acids. Trimming took 5 bases from V and 13 from J; bases not matched to a gene: 11. In germline, CDR1 is SEHNR, CDR2 FQNEAQ (reference sequence). The CDR3 spells CASSTDRVDEQYF. The CDR3 DNA sequence: TGTGCCAGCAGCACTGACAGGGTCGACGAACAGTACTTC.